The sequence of this TCR beta chain was determined in a study of blood T cell repertoires in COVID-19. Whole-study context: From the United States, Italy and Spain came samples of acute and convalescent COVID-19. Sample material is recorded as cDNA or gDNA derived from T cells, B-cell-depleted T cells, or PBMCs.

In the original processing: Estimated nucleated cell counts came from reference gene primer amplification. The data were produced by immunoSEQ multiplex PCR, yet TCRdb's version contains in-frame clones alone and is incomplete. V and J calls and clone size follow that table, whereas D and trimming were derived from the DNA. The profile shows about 230,000 clones, around four fifths of them singletons. The CDR3 loop spans 13 amino acids. Losses at the gene ends were 5 bases for V and 7 bases for J; bases not matched to a gene: 2. What was sequenced was peripheral blood. This chain links TRBV12-3 or TRBV12-4 with TRBJ2-2; 9 bases map to TRBD1. This receptor was identified in a woman aged 70 to 79 with active or convalescent COVID-19. The CDR3 bases are TGTGCCAGCAGTCGGACAGGGGACGGGGAGCTGTTTTTT. Translated: CASSRTGDGELFF.